Shown below are 3 T cell receptor beta chains from a single sample sequenced in a study of T cells in Graves' hyperthyroidism and ophthalmopathy. From RNA transcripts, TCR beta CDR3 regions were amplified. The primer set for the first-round RT-PCR of the TCR CDR3 was HTBI. TCRdb reprocessed the multiplex PCR reads via MiXCR and lists one record per CDR3 protein. The sample shows some 360,000 distinct CDR3 sequences, approximately 15% of them seen only once. Sequenced sample: blood. The origin of the receptors is a woman aged 55 to 70 with Graves' hyperthyroidism.

This clonotype has at least ten counts. The rearrangement uses TRBV30 and TRBJ2-1; D is unclear. The CDR3 is 12 residues long. Germline V gives CDR1 GTSNPN, CDR2 SVGIG (reference sequence). The V end lost 2 bases, the J end lost 3 bases, and 5 bases lay between the germline ends. CDR3 protein: CAWSPRYNEQFF. CDR3 coding DNA: TGTGCCTGGAGTCCCCGCTACAATGAGCAGTTCTTC.

This clonotype came up many times. The chain carries TRBV20-1 and TRBJ2-3; 13 nucleotides match TRBD2. The CDR3 has 18 residues. V lost 3 bases, J lost 0 bases, and 9 bases stayed unmatched. The germline V gene encodes CDR1 DFQATT and CDR2 SNEGSKA (reference sequence). The CDR3 nucleotides read TGCAGTGCTAGGGGTGGTGGGACTAGCGGGGTTAGCACAGATACGCAGTATTTT. Residues: CSARGGGTSGVSTDTQYF.

This clonotype was recorded many times. The chain employs TRBV28 and TRBJ2-7; TRBD1 matches at 8 bases. Germline CDR1 reads MDHEN; CDR2 reads SYDVKM. Trimming removed 6 bases from V and 5 bases from J; junction bases left unmatched: 9. The CDR3 length is 14 residues. In DNA form, the CDR3 reads TGTGCCAGCAGCCGACAGGGGACACGGGACGAGCAGTACTTC. This translates into CASSRQGTRDEQYF.